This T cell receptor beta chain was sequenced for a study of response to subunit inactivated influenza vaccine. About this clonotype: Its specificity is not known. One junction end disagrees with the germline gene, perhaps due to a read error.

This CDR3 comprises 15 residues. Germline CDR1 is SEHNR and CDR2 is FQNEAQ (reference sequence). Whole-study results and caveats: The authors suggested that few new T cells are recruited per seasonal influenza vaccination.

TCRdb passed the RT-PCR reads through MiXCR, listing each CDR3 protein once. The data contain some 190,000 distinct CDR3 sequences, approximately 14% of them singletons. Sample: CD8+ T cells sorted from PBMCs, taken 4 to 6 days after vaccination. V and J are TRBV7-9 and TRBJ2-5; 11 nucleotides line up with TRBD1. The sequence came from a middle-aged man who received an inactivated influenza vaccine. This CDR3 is CASSLGQGASETQYF. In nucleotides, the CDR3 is TGTGCCAGCAGTTTAGGACAGGGGGCATCGGAGACCCAGTACTTC. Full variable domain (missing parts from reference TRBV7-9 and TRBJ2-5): DTGVSQNPRHKITKRGQNVTFRCDPISEHNRLYWYRQTLGQGPEFLTYFQNEAQLEKSRLLSDRFSAERPKGSFSTLEIQRTEQGDSAMYLCASSLGQGASETQYFGPGTRLLVL.